Shown below are 27 T cell receptor beta chains from a single sample sequenced in a study of technical replicates of blood from several donors. Profiled with immunoSEQ multiplex PCR; TCRdb holds only in-frame clones, not every one. The sample holds tens of thousands of clones, around 97% seen once. Sequencing was carried out using T cells isolated from PBMCs. The origin of the receptors is a human donor in good health.

This chain connects TRBV10-3 to TRBJ2-7, with 10 bases that match TRBD2. Germline loops: CDR1 ENHRY, CDR2 SYGVKD. This CDR3 has 17 amino acids. V trimming: 4 bases; J trimming: 0 bases; junction bases outside the gene matches: 9. The CDR3 is CAISGLILAGSSYEQYF. The CDR3 DNA sequence: TGTGCCATCAGTGGGCTTATACTAGCGGGGAGCTCCTACGAGCAGTACTTC.

The chain has TRBV7-2 and TRBJ2-1; D is unresolved. CDR1 is SGHTA and CDR2 is FQGNSA in the germline V gene. The V and J ends lost 5 bases and 4 bases respectively, with 15 bases between them. This CDR3 region has 15 residues. This chain's CDR3 is CASSRGSQFYNEQFF. The CDR3, as DNA: TGTGCCAGCAGCCGTGGCAGTCAATTTTACAATGAGCAGTTCTTC.

The chain carries TRBV4-1 and TRBJ2-2; D might be TRBD2 (5 bases). The V gene lost 1 base and the J gene lost 2 bases, with 14 bases spanning the gap. CDR1 and CDR2 from the germline V gene are MGHRA and YSYEKL. This CDR3 region has 17 residues. The CDR3 reads CASSQVASLTNTGELFF. The CDR3 nucleotides are TGCGCCAGCAGCCAAGTAGCTAGCCTTACTAACACCGGGGAGCTGTTTTTT.

The chain links TRBV28 to TRBJ2-2, with unresolved D. The V end was cut by 7 bases, the J end by 1 base, with 7 bases between. CDR3 size: 13 residues. Germline CDR1 reads MDHEN; CDR2 reads SYDVKM. In DNA, the CDR3 is TGTGCCAGCATAAATCGGAACACCGGGGAGCTGTTTTTT. This translates into CASINRNTGELFF.

The chain recombines TRBV5-1 with TRBJ2-3; D gene uncertain. Germline-derived CDR1 and CDR2 are SGHRS and YFSETQ. Trimming shortened V by 0 bases and J by 2 bases, and 16 bases separated the two germline ends. This CDR3 region has 17 residues. This CDR3 is CASSLGANSMVTDTQYF. Written as DNA, the CDR3 is TGCGCCAGCAGCTTGGGGGCCAACTCAATGGTCACAGATACGCAGTATTTT.

This rearrangement joins TRBV29-1 to TRBJ2-7; 9 nucleotides line up with TRBD1. The germline gives CDR1 SQVTM, CDR2 ANQGSEA. The CDR3 contains 15 residues. The J segment lost 0 bases and the V segment lost 1 base, leaving 4 bases of the junction unmatched. CDR3 sequence: CSVEVPGQGSYEQYF. The CDR3 region has the DNA TGCAGCGTTGAAGTTCCGGGACAGGGCTCCTACGAGCAGTACTTC.

J is TRBJ1-5 and V is TRBV7-6; tentatively, D is TRBD1 (5 bases). Germline V gives CDR1 SGHVS, CDR2 FNYEAQ. Trimming shortened V by 1 base and J by 1 base, and 11 bases separated the two germline ends. This CDR3 region has 16 residues. The CDR3 bases are TGTGCCAGCAGCTTAGAGGAGGGGAGCAGCAATCAGCCCCAGCATTTT. This sequence encodes CASSLEEGSSNQPQHF.

The genes are TRBV6-1 and TRBJ1-2; D gene uncertain. The CDR3 covers 11 residues. V shed 1 base and J shed 12 bases, with 9 bases lying between them. CDR1 and CDR2 (germline): MNHNS, SASEGT. DNA of the CDR3: TGTGCCAGCAGTGAAGTTTTCCGAGACACCTTC. Translation gives CASSEVFRDTF.

The chain uses TRBV19 and TRBJ1-2; maybe TRBD1 (6 bases). The ends were cut back, 11 bases at V and 5 bases at J, with 12 bases in the middle. Germline assignment: CDR1 LNHDA and CDR2 SQIVND (reference sequence). The CDR3 extends over 11 amino acids. CDR3 residues: CASTGGYGYTF. CDR3 nucleotide sequence: TGTGCCTCGACAGGTGGTTATGGCTACACCTTC.

The chain carries TRBV6-5 and TRBJ2-2; 8 nucleotides agree with TRBD1. CDR3 length equals 15 residues. Losses at the gene ends were 2 bases for V and 4 bases for J; bases not matched to a gene: 3. Germline CDR1 is MNHEY and CDR2 is SVGAGI. This CDR3 is CASSYGTGGTGELFF. The CDR3 DNA reads TGTGCCAGCAGTTACGGGACAGGCGGCACCGGGGAGCTGTTTTTT.

The chain carries TRBV6-5 and TRBJ2-1, with 13 bases fitting TRBD2. This CDR3 region has 16 residues. With V trimmed by 5 bases and J by 5 bases, 6 bases remained unmatched. Germline CDR1 MNHEY, CDR2 SVGAGI. CDR3 sequence (DNA): TGTGCCAGCAGTCACTGGACTAGCGGGAGAGACAATGAGCAGTTCTTC. Its protein is CASSHWTSGRDNEQFF.

J is TRBJ1-6 and V is TRBV28; the match to TRBD1 covers 10 bases. The CDR3 has 13 amino acids. V dropped 1 base and J dropped 15; count of bases not matched to a gene: 3. The germline V gene encodes CDR1 MDHEN and CDR2 SYDVKM. The CDR3 DNA reads TGTGCCAGCAGTTTATCGTGGGACAGGGGCCTCCACTTT. Protein product: CASSLSWDRGLHF. The entire variable domain, with the rest obtained from reference TRBV28 and TRBJ1-6, is as follows: DVKVTQSSRYLVKRTGEKVFLECVQDMDHENMFWYRQDPGLGLRLIYFSYDVKMKEKGDIPEGYSVSREKKERFSLILESASTNQTSMYLCASSLSWDRGLHFGNGTRLTVT.

The V and J genes are TRBV11-2 and TRBJ2-7, with D tentatively TRBD1 (7 bases). The CDR3 contains 14 residues. Germline V CDR1 and CDR2: SGHAT, FQNNGV. V shed 7 bases and J shed 3 bases, with 16 bases lying between them. In DNA form, the CDR3 reads TGTGCCAGCATTAAAGGGGGGACAGTCTACGAGCAGTACTTC. Protein product: CASIKGGTVYEQYF. Full variable domain (remainder filled in from reference TRBV11-2 and TRBJ2-7): EAGVAQSPRYKIIEKRQSVAFWCNPISGHATLYWYQQILGQGPKLLIQFQNNGVVDDSQLPKDRFSAERLKGVDSTLKIQPAKLEDSAVYLCASIKGGTVYEQYFGPGTRLTVT.

The chain is built from TRBV28 and TRBJ2-1; 11 bases agree with TRBD1. The V and J ends lost 5 bases and 9 bases, in that order; junction bases with no gene match: 9. There are 15 residues in the CDR3. Per the germline V gene, CDR1 is MDHEN and CDR2 is SYDVKM. CDR3 sequence reads: CASSPGDRGFIEQFF. The CDR3 nucleotides are TGTGCCAGCAGTCCCGGGGACAGGGGGTTCATTGAGCAGTTCTTC.

V and J are TRBV2 and TRBJ1-2; D is perhaps TRBD1 (6 bases). V was cut by 7 bases and J by 8 bases, with 17 bases left in between. The CDR3 length is 13 residues. Germline CDR1 reads SNHLY; CDR2 reads FYNNEI. CDR3 residues: CASNREQGEGYTF. CDR3 in DNA: TGTGCCAGCAATCGGGAACAGGGAGAAGGCTACACCTTC.

The rearrangement joins TRBV6-5 to TRBJ2-7; 10 bases match TRBD2. V was pared by 2 bases and J by 4 bases, with 5 bases of the junction left unmatched. Germline CDR1 reads MNHEY; CDR2 reads SVGAGI. CDR3 length equals 15 residues. For the CDR3, the DNA is TGTGCCAGCAGTTACCAGCGGGGGGGCCGATACGAGCAGTACTTC. It codes for CASSYQRGGRYEQYF.

The chain has TRBV4-1 and TRBJ1-5; 7 positions match TRBD1. V was pared by 0 bases and J by 6 bases, with 5 bases of the junction left unmatched. Germline V lookup: CDR1 MGHRA, CDR2 YSYEKL. The CDR3 sequence is 15 residues long. Here the CDR3 DNA reads TGCGCCAGCAGCCAAGATGGACAGGAGGGTCAGCCCCAGCATTTT. The encoded protein is CASSQDGQEGQPQHF.

CDR3 region: CASSQSGLYSNQPQHF. In nucleotides, the CDR3 is TGCGCCAGCAGCCAATCAGGGCTGTATAGCAATCAGCCCCAGCATTTT. The genes are TRBV4-1 and TRBJ1-5, with a possible D match to TRBD1 (5 bases). V was trimmed by 2 bases and J by 0 bases, leaving 11 bases between them. This CDR3 spans 16 amino acids. CDR1 and CDR2 from the germline V gene are MGHRA and YSYEKL.

The CDR3 spells CASSRREPDTQYF. The CDR3, as DNA: TGTGCCAGCAGCCGGCGGGAGCCGGATACGCAGTATTTT. V and J are TRBV11-2 and TRBJ2-3; 7 nucleotides line up with TRBD2. This CDR3 has 13 amino acids. The ends lost 5 bases at V and 6 bases at J; junction bases unmatched: 5. The germline gives CDR1 SGHAT, CDR2 FQNNGV.

The CDR3 protein is CASSSPGQGSYGYTF. In nucleotides, the CDR3 is TGTGCCAGCAGTTCTCCGGGACAGGGGAGCTATGGCTACACCTTC. V gene TRBV6-5 combines with J gene TRBJ1-2; 10 positions agree with TRBD1. CDR1 is MNHEY, CDR2 SVGAGI, per germline. Germline trimming cut 4 bases from V and 4 bases from J; bases unmatched to any gene: 6. The CDR3 is 15 amino acids.

This rearrangement joins TRBV15 to TRBJ1-5; 9 nucleotides align to TRBD1. The CDR3 extends over 13 amino acids. The V gene's germline CDR1 is LNHNV and CDR2 YYDKDF (reference sequence). The trim removed 5 bases at V and 7 bases at J, leaving 3 bases unmatched. The CDR3 sequence: CATSEQGAQPQHF. CDR3 DNA sequence: TGTGCCACCAGCGAACAGGGGGCCCAGCCCCAGCATTTT.

The chain employs TRBV12-5 and TRBJ1-2; weak D call: TRBD1 (5 bases). Trimming removed 3 bases from V and 6 bases from J, with 8 bases in between. CDR1 is LGHNT and CDR2 is FRNRAP in the germline V gene. CDR3 size: 12 residues. CDR3 residues: CASGLEGDGYTF. CDR3 coding DNA: TGTGCTAGTGGTTTAGAAGGGGATGGCTACACCTTC.

This chain uses TRBV28 with TRBJ2-7, with D uncertain. The ends were cut back, 5 bases at V and 7 bases at J, with 18 bases in the middle. Per the germline V gene, CDR1 is MDHEN and CDR2 is SYDVKM. The CDR3 runs to 14 residues. CDR3 sequence reads: CASSGKRVPGEQYF. As DNA, the CDR3 is TGTGCCAGCAGTGGCAAACGGGTCCCTGGGGAGCAGTACTTC.

This clone was seen once. The chain recombines TRBV27 with TRBJ2-3; D is perhaps TRBD1 (7 bases). Per the germline V gene, CDR1 is MNHEY and CDR2 is SMNVEV (reference sequence). The CDR3 contains 16 residues. V lost 6 bases to trimming and J lost 2 bases, with 18 bases between them. This chain's CDR3 is CASSTLQGGVTDTQYF. The CDR3 region has the DNA TGTGCCAGCAGCACCCTCCAGGGGGGAGTCACAGATACGCAGTATTTT.

This clone has only one observation. The sample carries other DNA sequences with the same CDR3. V and J are TRBV5-1 and TRBJ2-5; possibly TRBD1 for D (6 bases). Trimming took 0 bases from V and 1 from J, leaving 7 bases between them. Germline V gene lookup returns CDR1 SGHRS and CDR2 YFSETQ. The CDR3 sequence is 14 residues long. The CDR3 is CASSLGQVQETQYF. The DNA of the CDR3 is TGCGCCAGCAGCTTGGGACAGGTCCAAGAGACCCAGTACTTC.

The chain is built from TRBV10-1 and TRBJ1-1, with 7 bases fitting TRBD1. The CDR3 spans 15 residues. Germline loops: CDR1 WNHNN, CDR2 SYGVQD (reference sequence). After removal of 0 bases from V and 3 bases from J, the junction contained 4 bases not matched to a gene. The CDR3 DNA reads TGCGCCAGCAGTGAGTCGGGGCAGGGGGACACTGAAGCTTTCTTT. Residues: CASSESGQGDTEAFF.

V is TRBV5-1 and J is TRBJ2-1; tentative D call: TRBD2 (6 bases). The germline V gene encodes CDR1 SGHRS and CDR2 YFSETQ. The V and J ends lost 0 bases and 8 bases respectively, with 15 bases between them. This CDR3 is built from 15 residues. The CDR3 DNA sequence: TGCGCCAGCAGCTTGGTGGGGGGAGTCGTCGATGAGCAGTTCTTC. It is translated as CASSLVGGVVDEQFF.